The entry below gives a single T cell receptor beta chain sequence along with its context. The antigen is undetermined. The missing CDR3 end, 3 residues past where the read stops, is filled in from the germline J gene. The CDR3 consists of 16 residues. Per the germline V gene, CDR1 is SGHRS and CDR2 is YFSETQ. The sample is drawn from a study of T cells in women clearing cervical HPV infection. Background on the study: Case blood drawn at lesion detection; control blood after infection cleared. Case blood was drawn a median approximately 21 weeks after lesion detection.

Study results and caveats: CIN3+ cases had significantly higher TCR richness than controls; evenness did not differ. TRBV6-7 abundance was lower in cases than controls (approximately 0.11% versus 0.16%).

The data were produced by immunoSEQ multiplex PCR, yet TCRdb's version contains in-frame clones alone and is incomplete. The table counts roughly 12,000 clones; around 9.3% lies in the top ten. The sample was blood buffy coat. The chain is built from TRBV5-1 and TRBJ2-4; D possibly corresponds to TRBD1 (6 bases). The source of this sequence is a woman between 18 and 70 years old with a cervical HPV16 infection that either progressed to CIN3+ or cleared (not recorded which). The CDR3 sequence is CASSGEVGTRGYGQYF. CDR3 DNA (partial): TGCGCCAGCAGCGGAGAAGTTGGGACACGAGGGTATGGT.